This T cell receptor beta chain was captured in a study of blood T cell repertoires in COVID-19. Looking at the study overall: COVID-19 samples, acute and convalescent, were from the United States, Italy and Spain. From T cells, B-cell-depleted T cells, or PBMCs came the material, which was cDNA or gDNA.

Authors' processing steps: From reference gene primer amplification, estimates of nucleated cell counts were derived. Generated by immunoSEQ multiplex PCR, the TCRdb table keeps only in-frame clones and is missing some. V, J and clone size reflect that table, while D and trimming were determined from the DNA. This table holds 45,000 to 70,000 clones, around 67% found once. V dropped 2 bases and J dropped 4 bases, with 12 bases sitting between them. CDR3 length: 15 residues. Germline loops: CDR1 SGHRS, CDR2 YFSETQ. This clone was observed once. This sequence joins TRBV5-1 and TRBJ2-2; a weak D match, TRBD2 (6 bases). The specimen was peripheral blood. This sequence originates from a woman aged 50 to 65 with active or convalescent COVID-19. As DNA, the CDR3 is TGCGCCAGCAGCTTCATCGGGAGCGGCACCGGGGAGCTGTTTTTT. This sequence encodes CASSFIGSGTGELFF. Drawing the rest from reference TRBV5-1 and TRBJ2-2, the complete variable domain is KAGVTQTPRYLIKTRGQQVTLSCSPISGHRSVSWYQQTPGQGLQFLFEYFSETQRNKGNFPGRFSGRQFSNSRSEMNVSTLELGDSALYLCASSFIGSGTGELFFGEGSRLTVL.